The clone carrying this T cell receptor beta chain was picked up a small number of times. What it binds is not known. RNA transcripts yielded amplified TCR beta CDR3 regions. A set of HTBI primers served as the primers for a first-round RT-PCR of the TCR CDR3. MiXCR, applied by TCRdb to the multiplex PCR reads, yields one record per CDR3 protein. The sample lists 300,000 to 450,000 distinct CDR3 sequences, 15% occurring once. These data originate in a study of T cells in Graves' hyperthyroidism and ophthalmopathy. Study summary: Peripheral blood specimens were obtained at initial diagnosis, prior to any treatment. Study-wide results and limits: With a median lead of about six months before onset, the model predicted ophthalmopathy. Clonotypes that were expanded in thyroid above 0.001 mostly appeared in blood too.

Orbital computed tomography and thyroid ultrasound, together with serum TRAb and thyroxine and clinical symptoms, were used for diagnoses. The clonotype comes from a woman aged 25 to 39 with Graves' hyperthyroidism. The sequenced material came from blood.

The CDR3 loop is CASSLDARRLTWDGYTF. The CDR3 DNA reads TGCGCCAGCAGCTTGGACGCCCGACGGCTAACTTGGGATGGCTACACCTTC. The chain is built from TRBV5-1 and TRBJ1-2; D remains ambiguous. The V gene's germline CDR1 is SGHRS and CDR2 YFSETQ. V lost 0 bases to trimming and J lost 6 bases, with 21 bases between them. The CDR3 totals 17 residues.